This TCR beta chain was sequenced during a study of PD-1 blockade in classical Hodgkin lymphoma. Sequencing was performed with immunoSEQ multiplex PCR; in TCRdb, only in-frame clones are kept and a portion is missing. This sample has about 97,000 clones; approximately 80% occur once, and the top ten carry 12%. The CDR3 runs 15 residues. V was trimmed by 1 base and J by 0 bases, leaving 10 bases between them. Germline V gene data show CDR1 as SGHAT and CDR2 as FQNNGV. Patients all relapsed after autologous stem cell transplantation, and there was variation in brentuximab vedotin exposure. V usage is TRBV11-2 and J usage is TRBJ2-7; D perhaps matches TRBD1 (6 bases). The origin of this receptor is a human donor with classical Hodgkin lymphoma. The sequences come from peripheral blood mononuclear cells (PBMCs), collected at baseline. CDR3 amino acids: CASSLAWGPSYEQYF. The CDR3 DNA sequence: TGTGCCAGCAGCTTAGCTTGGGGGCCCTCCTACGAGCAGTACTTC.